These 20 T cell receptor beta chains were sequenced from one sample in a study of CD8+ T cells in alopecia areata (dated by TCRdb to between 2017 and 2018). The library was generated by the immunoSEQ multiplex PCR assay. For TCR sequencing, RNA was extracted from every sample and reverse transcribed into cDNA to serve as template. Entries here come from immuneACCESS through TCRdb and include only in-frame sequences with V and J called. Some clones fail to appear in such tables; in the studies checked, an unresolved V gene covers under half of the shortfall, and the cause of the remainder is unknown. Here the sample has around 140,000 clones; roughly 44% occur a single time. The ten largest clones add up to more than 6.5% of the sample. Sequenced sample: CD4+ T cells sorted from blood. The receptors come from a human donor with alopecia areata.

The genes are TRBV29-1 and TRBJ1-2; no clear D. With 5 bases removed from V and 7 bases from J, the gap between germline ends came to 5 bases. The CDR3 is 9 amino acids. Germline V CDR1 and CDR2: SQVTM, ANQGSEA. CDR3 DNA: TGCAGCGTTCATAGTGGCTACACCTTC. Protein: CSVHSGYTF.

CDR3 residues: CASSFQGNGYTF. CDR3 sequence (DNA): TGTGCCAGCAGTTTTCAGGGAAATGGCTACACCTTC. The chain employs TRBV27 and TRBJ1-2, with D tentatively TRBD1 (5 bases). The CDR3 is 12 amino acids. Trimming took 3 bases from V and 6 from J, leaving 8 bases between them. The germline gives CDR1 MNHEY, CDR2 SMNVEV (reference sequence).

The chain is built from TRBV5-1 and TRBJ2-3, with 7 bases lining up with TRBD1. The length of the CDR3 is 16 residues. Looked up from germline, CDR1 is SGHRS and CDR2 is YFSETQ. Germline trimming cut 1 base from V and 3 bases from J; bases unmatched to any gene: 8. DNA for the CDR3: TGCGCCAGCAGCTTGAGTCAGAGGGGGCGGACAGATACGCAGTATTTT. It codes for CASSLSQRGRTDTQYF. Combining the CDR3 with reference TRBV5-1 and TRBJ2-3 gives the whole variable domain KAGVTQTPRYLIKTRGQQVTLSCSPISGHRSVSWYQQTPGQGLQFLFEYFSETQRNKGNFPGRFSGRQFSNSRSEMNVSTLELGDSALYLCASSLSQRGRTDTQYFGPGTRLTVL.

This clone is a singleton in its sample. The chain links TRBV28 to TRBJ2-6; tentatively, D is TRBD1 (5 bases). In germline, CDR1 is MDHEN, CDR2 SYDVKM. V lost 5 bases and J lost 0, with 8 bases in between. The CDR3 extends over 15 amino acids. This chain's CDR3 is CASSGADSGANVLTF. Here the CDR3 DNA reads TGTGCCAGCAGTGGGGCCGACTCTGGGGCCAACGTCCTGACTTTC.

This clone has more than one count but fewer than ten. V is TRBV5-1 and J is TRBJ2-7, with D possibly matching TRBD1 (5 bases). Trimming took 1 base from V and 3 from J, leaving 8 bases between them. The CDR3 spans 13 residues. Germline loops: CDR1 SGHRS, CDR2 YFSETQ. CDR3 sequence (DNA): TGCGCCAGCAGCTTGCAACAGGACTACGAGCAGTACTTC. It encodes CASSLQQDYEQYF.

This chain connects TRBV28 to TRBJ2-1; D not resolved. This CDR3 has 13 amino acids. Germline CDR1 MDHEN, CDR2 SYDVKM. V was shortened by 6 bases and J by 9 bases, with 15 bases between the two germline ends. This CDR3 is CASSFPPSSEQFF. CDR3 bases: TGTGCCAGCAGCTTTCCGCCCTCTTCTGAGCAGTTCTTC.

The chain joins TRBV5-1 to TRBJ1-2; D call uncertain. Deletions cut 4 bases from V and 6 bases from J, with 13 bases between. Per the germline V gene, CDR1 is SGHRS and CDR2 is YFSETQ. The CDR3 length is 13 residues. The CDR3 DNA sequence: TGCGCCAGCAGCCCTGAAGGAGTGGATGGCTACACCTTC. It yields the protein CASSPEGVDGYTF.

This clone was recorded once. This rearrangement joins TRBV4-1 to TRBJ1-5; D unresolved. This CDR3 comprises 16 residues. Between the trimmed V and J ends, which lost 1 base and 1 base, there was a span of 11 bases. The germline V gene has CDR1 MGHRA and CDR2 YSYEKL. The CDR3 is CASSQGGGISNQPQHF. The CDR3 nucleotides read TGCGCCAGCAGCCAAGGAGGAGGGATAAGCAATCAGCCCCAGCATTTT.

The rearrangement joins TRBV5-1 to TRBJ2-1; D is undetermined. V was pared by 4 bases and J by 0 bases, with 14 bases between. Germline V gives CDR1 SGHRS, CDR2 YFSETQ. CDR3 size: 16 residues. The CDR3 bases are TGCGCCAGCAGCGCTTCCCTTGAGCGCTCCTACAATGAGCAGTTCTTC. Translated, it gives CASSASLERSYNEQFF.

This clone appeared a few times. The V and J genes are TRBV5-1 and TRBJ1-1; 11 nucleotides align to TRBD1. The V segment lost 0 bases and the J segment 6 bases; nucleotides outside the gene matches: 16. Germline CDR1 SGHRS, CDR2 YFSETQ. This CDR3 is built from 19 residues. CDR3 in amino acids: CASSLVSWLGTGGNAEAFF. The CDR3 bases are TGCGCCAGCAGCTTGGTCTCTTGGCTGGGGACAGGGGGTAACGCTGAAGCTTTCTTT. Supplemented by reference TRBV5-1 and TRBJ1-1, the full variable domain reads KAGVTQTPRYLIKTRGQQVTLSCSPISGHRSVSWYQQTPGQGLQFLFEYFSETQRNKGNFPGRFSGRQFSNSRSEMNVSTLELGDSALYLCASSLVSWLGTGGNAEAFFGQGTRLTVV.

This chain connects TRBV5-1 to TRBJ2-7; 7 bases are a match to TRBD2. Trimming cost V 1 base and J 4 bases; bases outside gene matches: 14. Germline CDR1 is SGHRS and CDR2 is YFSETQ. CDR3 length equals 17 residues. The CDR3 here is CASSLSPSGTRLYEQYF. CDR3 bases: TGCGCCAGCAGCTTGTCCCCTAGCGGAACTCGACTATACGAGCAGTACTTC. The full variable domain, its missing parts supplied by reference TRBV5-1 and TRBJ2-7, is KAGVTQTPRYLIKTRGQQVTLSCSPISGHRSVSWYQQTPGQGLQFLFEYFSETQRNKGNFPGRFSGRQFSNSRSEMNVSTLELGDSALYLCASSLSPSGTRLYEQYFGPGTRLTVT.

V is TRBV9 and J is TRBJ1-2, with D possibly being TRBD1 (5 bases). The CDR3 loop spans 15 amino acids. The ends were cut back, 0 bases at V and 4 bases at J, with 13 bases in the middle. CDR1 SGDLS and CDR2 YYNGEE come from the germline V gene. As DNA, the CDR3 is TGTGCCAGCAGCGTAGGACAGCTGGCTTCCTATGGCTACACCTTC. Its protein is CASSVGQLASYGYTF.

The V call is TRBV5-1, the J call TRBJ1-4, with D maybe TRBD1 (6 bases). Trimming left V 6 bases short and J 3 bases short, with 12 bases between. Germline V gives CDR1 SGHRS, CDR2 YFSETQ. This CDR3 spans 14 amino acids. CDR3 residues: CASTGPGANEKLFF. The CDR3 DNA reads as TGCGCCAGCACCGGACCAGGGGCTAATGAAAAACTGTTTTTT.

V is TRBV4-2 and J is TRBJ2-1, with 9 bases identical to TRBD2. V shed 0 bases, J shed 7 bases, and the junction held 13 bases outside the gene matches. This CDR3 has 18 amino acids. Germline V lookup: CDR1 LGHNA, CDR2 YNFKEQ. The CDR3 sequence is CASSQDLTGAGGGNEQFF. In DNA, the CDR3 is TGTGCCAGCAGCCAAGATCTTACGGGAGCGGGAGGAGGAAATGAGCAGTTCTTC.

V is TRBV5-1 and J is TRBJ1-2; no definite D call. The germline V gene encodes CDR1 SGHRS and CDR2 YFSETQ. The CDR3 spans 15 residues. Trimming removed 0 bases at V and 0 bases at J, with 9 bases between. Written as DNA, the CDR3 is TGCGCCAGCAGCTTGGATGCGGGGACTAACTATGGCTACACCTTC. Amino acids: CASSLDAGTNYGYTF.

V is TRBV7-6 and J is TRBJ1-1; possible D gene TRBD1, 5 bases. V was clipped by 4 bases and J by 4 bases, with 10 bases between them. CDR3 size: 13 residues. Germline lookup yields CDR1 SGHVS and CDR2 FNYEAQ. The CDR3 nucleotides read TGTGCCAGCAGCTGGCGGGACGGCACTGAAGCTTTCTTT. Residues: CASSWRDGTEAFF.

This sequence joins TRBV7-3 and TRBJ2-3; 11 bases are shared with TRBD2. V shed 5 bases, J shed 2 bases, and the junction held 6 bases outside the gene matches. CDR3 length: 16 amino acids. CDR1 is SGHTA and CDR2 is FQGTGA in the germline V gene. The CDR3 DNA is TGTGCCAGCAGCCCGACTAGCGGGGTTAACACAGATACGCAGTATTTT. Amino acids: CASSPTSGVNTDTQYF.

The J gene is TRBJ1-2, the V gene TRBV30; 8 bases line up with TRBD1. Germline loops: CDR1 GTSNPN, CDR2 SVGIG (reference sequence). J was trimmed by 4 bases and V by 0 bases; bases with no gene match: 4. The CDR3 consists of 14 residues. CDR3: CAWSVDRATYGYTF. The CDR3 DNA is TGTGCCTGGAGTGTGGACAGGGCGACCTATGGCTACACCTTC. Filled out from reference TRBV30 and TRBJ1-2, the complete variable domain reads SQTIHQWPATLVQPVGSPLSLECTVEGTSNPNLYWYRQAAGRGLQLLFYSVGIGQISSEVPQNLSASRPQDRQFILSSKKLLLSDSGFYLCAWSVDRATYGYTFGSGTRLTVV.

The J gene is TRBJ2-3, the V gene TRBV7-2; 8 bases are shared with TRBD1. CDR1 SGHTA and CDR2 FQGNSA come from the germline V gene. Trimming removed 1 base from V and 7 bases from J; junction bases left unmatched: 7. This CDR3 region has 15 residues. DNA of the CDR3: TGTGCCAGCAGCTTAGGAGGCAGGGGGCTAAATACGCAGTATTTT. As protein: CASSLGGRGLNTQYF.

On this clone: The CDR3 end shows no conserved phenylalanine or tryptophan, and so a read error is likely. J is TRBJ1-1 and V is TRBV7-9; D is undetermined. V lost 5 bases and J 6 bases, leaving 19 bases between the germline ends. The CDR3 has 15 amino acids. The germline gives CDR1 SEHNR, CDR2 FQNEAQ (reference sequence). Here the CDR3 reads CASSGGRGRVAEAFS. The CDR3 DNA follows: TGTGCCAGCAGCGGCGGCCGCGGGCGGGTCGCTGAAGCTTTCTCT.